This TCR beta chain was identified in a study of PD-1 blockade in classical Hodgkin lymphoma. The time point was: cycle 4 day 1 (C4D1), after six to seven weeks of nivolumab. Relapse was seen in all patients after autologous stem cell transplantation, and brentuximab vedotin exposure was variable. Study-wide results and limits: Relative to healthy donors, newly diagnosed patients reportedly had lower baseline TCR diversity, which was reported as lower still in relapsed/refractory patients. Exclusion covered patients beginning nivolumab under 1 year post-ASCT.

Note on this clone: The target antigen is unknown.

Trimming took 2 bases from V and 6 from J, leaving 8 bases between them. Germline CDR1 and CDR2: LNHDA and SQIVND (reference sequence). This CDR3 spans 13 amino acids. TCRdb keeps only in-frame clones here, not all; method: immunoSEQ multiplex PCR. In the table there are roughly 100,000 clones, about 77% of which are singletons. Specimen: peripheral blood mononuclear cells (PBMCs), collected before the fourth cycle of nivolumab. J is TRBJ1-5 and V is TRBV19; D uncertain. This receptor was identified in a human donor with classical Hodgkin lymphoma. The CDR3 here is CASSISSSQPQHF. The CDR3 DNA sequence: TGTGCCAGTAGTATATCCTCTTCTCAGCCCCAGCATTTT.